The clone carrying this TCR beta chain was seen repeatedly, ten times or more. TCRdb passed the 5' RACE reads through MiXCR, listing each CDR3 protein once. The data hold almost 600,000 distinct CDR3 sequences, with about 14% observed a single time. This specimen comes from a study of T cells after yellow fever vaccination. The germline gives CDR1 SGHRS, CDR2 YFSETQ. Trimming stripped 4 bases from V and 3 bases from J, with 5 bases between. The CDR3 totals 11 residues. This sequence was found in a man aged 25-45 years who received the YFV17D yellow fever vaccine. The specimen was PBMCs, collected on the day of the yellow fever booster vaccination. The chain links TRBV5-1 to TRBJ2-7; D is unresolved. CDR3 nucleotides: TGCGCCAGCAGCACCGACTACGAGCAGTACTTC. This gives the protein CASSTDYEQYF.